This T cell receptor beta chain originates from a study of blood T cell repertoires in COVID-19 (dated by TCRdb to about 2020). General notes on the study: The collaborator samples originated in the United States, Italy and Spain and spanned the acute and convalescent phases of COVID-19. The sample metadata nearly always contained a de-identified subject ID, COVID-19 status, age in years and sex. The repertoires were released in a freely available public database intended as a resource for research on the immune response to SARS-CoV-2. The material from the prospective study consisted of cDNA or gDNA derived from T cells, B-cell-depleted T cells, or PBMCs. Subjects who had been exposed to COVID-19, were actively infected with it, or had recovered from it provided the deeply sampled blood TCRbeta repertoires that made up the dataset. Where HLA class I and class II types were available, the types were taken from metadata supplied by the sample provider, not from assay-based typing. Samples were obtained from the ongoing ImmuneRACE study (first 160 participants) and from 950 to 1,500 subjects provided by 6 global collaborators.

Whole blood was collected in K2EDTA tubes by collaborating institutions according to the institutions' own protocols. For TCRbeta analysis, collaborator samples were shipped as frozen whole blood, as isolated PBMCs, or as DNA extracted from either sample type. Worth noting for this clone: It lacks a known antigen. Base qualities are not at hand, and no much larger clone is one base apart.

Study-wide findings and limitations: The amount of clinical and demographic metadata varied by source and participant and was provided uncurated.

V is pared back by 5 bases and J by 0 bases, with 17 bases lying between the germline termini. Taken from cysteine to phenylalanine, the CDR3 has 16 residues. CDR3 DNA is the only sequence kept; it has 48 bases, read in frame from the first base. Taken from the germline V gene, the CDR1 and CDR2 loops are MDHEN and SYDVKM. TCRbeta CDR3 regions were amplified from genomic DNA by means of the immunoSEQ Assay, a bias-controlled multiplex PCR. On the study's bioinformatics: Nucleated cell counts per sample were estimated from amplification of reference gene primers within the assay. To quantify the absolute abundance of each unique TCRbeta CDR3 rearrangement, sequence reads were collapsed and filtered. For each sample, productive Simpson clonality was calculated as the square root of Simpson's diversity index across productive rearrangements. Held by TCRdb, this immuneACCESS table contains in-frame sequences only and omits some clones. Under half of the omission traces to an unresolved V gene where checked; the cause of the rest is unknown. V, J and clone size reflect that table, while D and trimming were determined from the DNA. This sample is represented by hundreds of thousands of clones; around nine tenths of them were singletons. The top ten clones comprise 3% of the sample.

The rearranged segments are TRBV28 and TRBJ2-7; TRBD1 is a weak D gene call, 6 bases matching. Material for sequencing was peripheral blood. This TCR was recovered from a man aged 60 to 75 with acute or convalescent COVID-19. The sequence in DNA is TGTGCCAGCAGTCCCTACGCAGGGGCAACCTCCTACGAGCAGTACTTC. Translation gives CASSPYAGATSYEQYF.